The T cell receptor (beta chain) under discussion was sequenced for a study of tumor-infiltrating lymphocytes in primary liver carcinoma. Study in general: Tumors were staged T1-T3 N0M0 and measured 4.2 to 10 cm across. Every sample contained roughly 3.5 to 8 million productive TCRbeta reads, and these numbers were similar from one tissue type to another.

For blood RNA, unsorted whole blood served as the source, and germline DNA was extracted too. Study conclusions and caveats: Tumor-adjacent and tumor-blood pairs shared a smaller degree of overlap than tumor region pairs.

The investigators made TCR beta cDNA from approximately 500 ng total RNA, using a constant-region primer. The TCR beta library was amplified through three nested multiplex PCR rounds in a modified ARM-PCR procedure. Each of the first two PCR rounds ran nine to ten cycles with TRBV1-TRBV30 forward and C-beta reverse primers. TCRdb fed the multiplex PCR reads into MiXCR, producing one record per CDR3 protein. The sample lists hundreds of thousands of distinct CDR3 sequences; around three fifths were seen once. On this clonotype: What it binds is not known.

The CDR3 sequence is 14 residues long. In germline, CDR1 is SGHRS, CDR2 YFSETQ. Unmatched junction bases numbered 4, after V lost 4 bases and J lost 4 bases. The sequence was obtained from a woman in her thirties with primary liver carcinoma and hepatitis B virus infection. The sample was peripheral blood. This chain connects TRBV5-1 to TRBJ1-4, with TRBD1 matching 7 bases. CDR3: CASSPTGNNEKLFF. The CDR3 DNA sequence: TGCGCCAGCAGCCCGACAGGGAATAATGAAAAACTGTTTTTT.